This TCR beta chain stems from a study of PD-1 blockade in mismatch repair-deficient tumors. CDR1 and CDR2 from the germline V gene are LNHDA and SQIVND (reference sequence). V was clipped by 11 bases and J by 0 bases, with 16 bases between them. The CDR3 is made up of 14 amino acids. Time point indicated: roughly 9-day in vitro stimulation with candidate neoantigen peptide 3. A few pembrolizumab responders had their TCRs sequenced. Each of several ELISpot-reactive candidate peptides was used for approximately 10-day stimulation. To note about this clone: Its antigen is as yet unknown.

Libraries were prepared by immunoSEQ multiplex PCR; TCRdb keeps only in-frame clonotypes and omits some of them. The sample includes some 9,100 clones, 75% to 95% of them seen just once. This sequence joins TRBV19 and TRBJ1-1; TRBD1 might be the D (6 bases). The sequence came from an adult with mismatch repair-deficient cancer. The sample in question was cells cultured in vitro, obtained from a patient treated with pembrolizumab. CDR3 loop: CASYTGGLNTEAFF. For the CDR3, the DNA is TGTGCCTCATACACCGGGGGGCTGAACACTGAAGCTTTCTTT.